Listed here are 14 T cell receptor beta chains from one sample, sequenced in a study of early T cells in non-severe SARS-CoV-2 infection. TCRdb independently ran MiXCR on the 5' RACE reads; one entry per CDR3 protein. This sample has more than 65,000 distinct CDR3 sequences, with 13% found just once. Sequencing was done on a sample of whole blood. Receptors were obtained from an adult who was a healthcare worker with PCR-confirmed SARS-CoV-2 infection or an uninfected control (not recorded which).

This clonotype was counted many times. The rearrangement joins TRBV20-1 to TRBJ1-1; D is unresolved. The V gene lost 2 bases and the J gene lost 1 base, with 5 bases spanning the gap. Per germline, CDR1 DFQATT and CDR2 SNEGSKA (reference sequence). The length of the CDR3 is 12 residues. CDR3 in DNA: TGCAGTGCTAGAAGCGGGAACACTGAAGCTTTCTTT. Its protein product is CSARSGNTEAFF.

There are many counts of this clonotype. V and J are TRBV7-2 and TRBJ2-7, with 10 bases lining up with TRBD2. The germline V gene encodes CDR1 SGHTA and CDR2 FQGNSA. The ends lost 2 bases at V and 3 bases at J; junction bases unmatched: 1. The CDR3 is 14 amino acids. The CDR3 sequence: CASSLTSGNYEQYF. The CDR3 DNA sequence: TGTGCCAGCAGCTTAACTAGCGGGAACTACGAGCAGTACTTC. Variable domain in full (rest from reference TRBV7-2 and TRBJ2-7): GAGVSQSPSNKVTEKGKDVELRCDPISGHTALYWYRQSLGQGLEFLIYFQGNSAPDKSGLPSDRFSAERTGGSVSTLTIQRTQQEDSAVYLCASSLTSGNYEQYFGPGTRLTVT.

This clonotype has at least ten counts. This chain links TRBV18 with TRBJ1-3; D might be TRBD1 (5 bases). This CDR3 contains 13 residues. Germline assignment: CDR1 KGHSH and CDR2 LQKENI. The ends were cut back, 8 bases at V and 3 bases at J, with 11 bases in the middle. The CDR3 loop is CASPDILGNTIYF. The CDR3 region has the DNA TGTGCCAGCCCGGACATACTTGGAAACACCATATATTTT.

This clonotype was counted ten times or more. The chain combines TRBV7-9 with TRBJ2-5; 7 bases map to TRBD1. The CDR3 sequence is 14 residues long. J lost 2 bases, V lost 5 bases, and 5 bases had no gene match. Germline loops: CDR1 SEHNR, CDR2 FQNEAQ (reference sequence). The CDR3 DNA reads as TGTGCCAGCAGCCACGGGACAGAACAAGAGACCCAGTACTTC. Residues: CASSHGTEQETQYF.

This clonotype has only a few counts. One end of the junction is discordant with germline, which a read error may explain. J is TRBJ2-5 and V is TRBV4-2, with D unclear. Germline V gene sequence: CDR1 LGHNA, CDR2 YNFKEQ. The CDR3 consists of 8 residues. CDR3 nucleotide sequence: TGTGCCAGCAGCCAAGATAGGTTC. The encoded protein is CASSQDRF.

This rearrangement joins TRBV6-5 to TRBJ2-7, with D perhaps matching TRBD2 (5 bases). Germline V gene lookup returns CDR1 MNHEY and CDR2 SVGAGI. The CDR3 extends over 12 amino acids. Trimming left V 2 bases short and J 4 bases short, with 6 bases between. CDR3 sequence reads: CASSYAGYEQYF. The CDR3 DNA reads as TGTGCCAGCAGTTACGCGGGTTACGAGCAGTACTTC.

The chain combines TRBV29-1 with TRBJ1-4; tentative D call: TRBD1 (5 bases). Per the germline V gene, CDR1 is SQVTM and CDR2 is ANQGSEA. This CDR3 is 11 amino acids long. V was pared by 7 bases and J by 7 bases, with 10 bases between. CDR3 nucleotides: TGCAGCGCTGGGGACCGTGAAAAACTGTTTTTT. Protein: CSAGDREKLFF.

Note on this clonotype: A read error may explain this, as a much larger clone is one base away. The CDR3 region has the DNA TGCGCCAGCAGCCCCGGGGGGTGCGTCACCGGGGAGCTGTTTTTT. Protein: CASSPGGCVTGELFF. The gene calls are TRBV5-1 and TRBJ2-2; 7 bases are shared with TRBD2. The V and J ends lost 4 bases and 4 bases, in that order; junction bases with no gene match: 7. The CDR3 sequence is 15 residues long. The germline CDR1 and CDR2 sequences are SGHRS and YFSETQ.

CDR3 nucleotides: TGTGCCAGCAGTTCAGTAGCGGGCCAAGAGACCCAGTACTTC. Its translation is CASSSVAGQETQYF. The rearrangement links TRBV28 to TRBJ2-5; TRBD2 aligns across 7 bases. The CDR3 extends over 14 amino acids. Germline V gene sequence: CDR1 MDHEN, CDR2 SYDVKM. Trimming cost V 4 bases and J 1 base; bases outside gene matches: 3.

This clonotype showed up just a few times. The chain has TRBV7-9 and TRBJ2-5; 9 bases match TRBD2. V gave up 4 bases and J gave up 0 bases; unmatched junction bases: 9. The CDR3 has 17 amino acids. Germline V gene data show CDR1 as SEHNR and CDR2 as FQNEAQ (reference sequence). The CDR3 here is CASSSETSGPYQETQYF. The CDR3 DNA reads TGTGCCAGCAGCTCAGAAACTAGCGGGCCGTACCAAGAGACCCAGTACTTC.

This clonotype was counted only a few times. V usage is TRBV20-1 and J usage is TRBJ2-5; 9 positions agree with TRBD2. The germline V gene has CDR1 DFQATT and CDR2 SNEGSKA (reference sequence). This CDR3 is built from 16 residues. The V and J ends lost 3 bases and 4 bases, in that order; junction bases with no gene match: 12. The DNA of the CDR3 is TGCAGTGCTAGTCCCACGGCGGGAGGGGTGGTAGAGACCCAGTACTTC. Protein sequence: CSASPTAGGVVETQYF.

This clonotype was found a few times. The CDR3: CASSLGQGPGNTIYF. Written as DNA, the CDR3 is TGTGCCAGCAGCTTGGGGCAGGGCCCTGGAAACACCATATATTTT. The chain recombines TRBV5-4 with TRBJ1-3, with D possibly being TRBD1 (5 bases). V was shortened by 0 bases and J by 2 bases, with 9 bases between the two germline ends. Per the germline V gene, CDR1 is SGHNT and CDR2 is YYREEE (reference sequence). The CDR3 is 15 residues long.

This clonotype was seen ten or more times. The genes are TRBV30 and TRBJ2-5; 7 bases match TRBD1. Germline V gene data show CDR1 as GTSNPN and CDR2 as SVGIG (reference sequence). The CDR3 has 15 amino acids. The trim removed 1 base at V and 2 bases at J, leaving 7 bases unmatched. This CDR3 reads CAWSAKDRVQETQYF. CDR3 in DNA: TGTGCCTGGAGTGCGAAAGACAGGGTTCAAGAGACCCAGTACTTC.

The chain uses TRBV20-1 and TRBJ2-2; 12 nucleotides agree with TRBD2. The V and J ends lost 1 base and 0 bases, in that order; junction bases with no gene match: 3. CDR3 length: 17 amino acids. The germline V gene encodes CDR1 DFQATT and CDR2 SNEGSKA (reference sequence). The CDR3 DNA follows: TGCAGTGCTAGAGGACTAGCGGGAGTTCCGAACACCGGGGAGCTGTTTTTT. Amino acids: CSARGLAGVPNTGELFF.